This T cell receptor (beta chain) comes out of a study of cytomegalovirus exposure and HLA in healthy donors. This PCR relied on a set of 60 Vbeta primers and 13 Jbeta primers. The method was immunoSEQ multiplex PCR; TCRdb's version includes in-frame clones alone and lacks a portion of them. Of roughly 110,000 clones in the sample, under 85% were seen once. Points from the study as a whole: V segments that were indistinguishable, TRBV6-2 and TRBV6-3 among them, were omitted from analysis. The authors later linked a missense DCLRE1C variant to TCR beta V- and J-gene trimming.

V lost 0 bases to trimming and J lost 4 bases, with 11 bases between them. Germline CDR1 reads SGHRS; CDR2 reads YFSETQ. The CDR3 consists of 15 residues. Note on this clone: What it binds is not known.

This sequence was found in a male donor in good health and CMV-seronegative. This chain uses TRBV5-1 with TRBJ1-3; TRBD1 might be the D (6 bases). Sequences were obtained from PBMCs. CDR3 amino acids: CASSLVSGGGNTIYF. For the CDR3, the DNA is TGCGCCAGCAGCTTGGTTTCGGGGGGCGGAAACACCATATATTTT.